The sequence of this TCR beta chain was determined in a study of cytomegalovirus exposure and HLA in healthy donors. This CDR3 has 16 residues. V shed 5 bases and J 2 bases; nucleotides not matched to a gene: 4. Germline CDR1 and CDR2: SEHNR and FQNEAQ (reference sequence). In the PCR, 60 Vbeta and 13 Jbeta primers were used. Produced via immunoSEQ multiplex PCR; TCRdb's table is partial and in-frame only. The sample has about 160,000 clones, 77% seen once. The origin of this receptor is a woman aged 40 to 50 in good health and CMV-seropositive. Input material: PBMCs. The rearrangement links TRBV7-9 to TRBJ2-1; 12 bases are a match to TRBD2. The CDR3 loop reads CASSRTSGIAYNEQFF. CDR3 bases: TGTGCCAGCAGCCGGACTAGCGGGATCGCCTACAATGAGCAGTTCTTC. The entire variable domain, with the rest obtained from reference TRBV7-9 and TRBJ2-1, is as follows: DTGVSQNPRHKITKRGQNVTFRCDPISEHNRLYWYRQTLGQGPEFLTYFQNEAQLEKSRLLSDRFSAERPKGSFSTLEIQRTEQGDSAMYLCASSRTSGIAYNEQFFGPGTRLTVL.